Presented here are 26 T cell receptor beta chains from one specimen sequenced in a study of cytomegalovirus exposure and HLA in healthy donors. 13 Jbeta primers and 60 Vbeta primers were used for the PCR. The protocol was immunoSEQ multiplex PCR, while the TCRdb copy is restricted to in-frame clones and leaves out a portion. The sample has 150,000 to 200,000 clones, around 83% seen once; the top ten hold 1.5% to 2%. The sequencing input was PBMCs. The receptors come from a man aged 35 to 55 in good health and CMV-seropositive.

This clone occurred a few times. This chain uses TRBV6-5 with TRBJ2-5, with 8 bases identical to TRBD2. The CDR3 sequence is 12 residues long. Trimming took 8 bases from V and 5 from J; bases not matched to a gene: 4. Looked up from germline, CDR1 is MNHEY and CDR2 is SVGAGI. CDR3 sequence reads: CASAGRGETQYF. The CDR3 bases are TGTGCCAGCGCCGGGAGGGGGGAGACCCAGTACTTC.

J is TRBJ2-4 and V is TRBV7-2; no definite D call. With 5 bases removed from V and 0 bases from J, the gap between germline ends came to 5 bases. Looked up from germline, CDR1 is SGHTA and CDR2 is FQGNSA. The CDR3 totals 13 residues. The CDR3 sequence: CASSPGAKNIQYF. CDR3 sequence (DNA): TGTGCCAGCAGCCCCGGAGCCAAAAACATTCAGTACTTC.

The chain is built from TRBV7-3 and TRBJ2-3; 10 nucleotides match TRBD2. The junction had 11 bases not matched to a gene; V was cut back by 6 bases and J by 5 bases. Germline V gene lookup returns CDR1 SGHTA and CDR2 FQGTGA. The CDR3 totals 16 residues. CDR3 bases: TGTGCCAGCAGTGCCGGGACTAGCGATGTCGGAGATACGCAGTATTTT. Protein sequence: CASSAGTSDVGDTQYF.

V and J are TRBV2 and TRBJ2-3; TRBD1 might be the D (6 bases). The germline V gene encodes CDR1 SNHLY and CDR2 FYNNEI. The CDR3 extends over 10 amino acids. Trimming removed 6 bases at V and 8 bases at J, with 6 bases between. CDR3 DNA sequence: TGTGCCAGCAGGGACAGTACGCAGTATTTT. Protein sequence: CASRDSTQYF.

The DNA for the CDR3 is TGTGCTAGTGGCAACACAGGGGGCCCCTATGGCTACACCTTC. It translates to CASGNTGGPYGYTF. The J gene is TRBJ1-2, the V gene TRBV12-5; 9 bases are shared with TRBD1. Trimming removed 6 bases from V and 4 bases from J; junction bases left unmatched: 6. In germline, CDR1 is LGHNT, CDR2 FRNRAP. This CDR3 spans 14 amino acids.

The V and J genes are TRBV5-4 and TRBJ1-2; a weak D match, TRBD1 (6 bases). Germline V lookup: CDR1 SGHNT, CDR2 YYREEE (reference sequence). This CDR3 has 16 residues. V lost 4 bases, J lost 1 base, and 17 bases lay in between. In DNA, the CDR3 is TGTGCCAGCAGCCTGGGGAGCAGGGGAAATAACTATGGCTACACCTTC. Amino acids: CASSLGSRGNNYGYTF.

The genes are TRBV2 and TRBJ2-6; the match to TRBD1 covers 8 bases. From germline, CDR1 is SNHLY and CDR2 FYNNEI. CDR3 length: 15 residues. V gave up 5 bases and J gave up 4 bases; unmatched junction bases: 4. This chain's CDR3 is CASSLDRAGANVLTF. In nucleotides, the CDR3 is TGTGCCAGCAGTTTGGACAGGGCCGGGGCCAACGTCCTGACTTTC.

This chain joins TRBV9 and TRBJ2-7; no clear D. The CDR3 is 15 residues long. CDR1 is SGDLS, CDR2 YYNGEE, per germline. V was shortened by 0 bases and J by 7 bases, with 17 bases between the two germline ends. The CDR3 bases are TGTGCCAGCAGCGTAGGAATCGGGTTCCTCATGGAGCAGTACTTC. This codes for CASSVGIGFLMEQYF.

The gene calls are TRBV9 and TRBJ2-5; 10 bases are a match to TRBD2. The DNA end is a closer match to TRBJ2-7, so the J assignment may be wrong. This CDR3 is 14 amino acids long. Germline CDR1 SGDLS, CDR2 YYNGEE. CDR3 loop: CASSTTLAGDEQYF. The CDR3, as DNA: TGTGCCAGCAGCACCACCCTAGCGGGAGACGAGCAGTACTTC.

The chain joins TRBV29-1 to TRBJ2-5, with TRBD2 matching 10 bases. CDR3 length: 12 residues. The V gene's germline CDR1 is SQVTM and CDR2 ANQGSEA. V dropped 4 bases and J dropped 4; count of bases not matched to a gene: 0. The chain's CDR3 is CSVGTSGETQYF. The CDR3, as DNA: TGCAGCGTTGGGACTAGCGGAGAGACCCAGTACTTC.

This rearrangement joins TRBV6-5 to TRBJ2-7; 9 nucleotides agree with TRBD2. The junction had 8 bases not matched to a gene; V was cut back by 5 bases and J by 3 bases. The CDR3 runs to 15 residues. Germline CDR1 is MNHEY and CDR2 is SVGAGI. The CDR3 sequence is CASSAPSGTYYEQYF. DNA of the CDR3: TGTGCCAGCAGTGCTCCTAGCGGGACATACTACGAGCAGTACTTC.

The rearrangement links TRBV6-5 to TRBJ2-7; TRBD2 aligns across 10 bases. V trimming: 6 bases; J trimming: 3 bases; junction bases outside the gene matches: 8. This CDR3 is 15 amino acids long. Germline CDR1 MNHEY, CDR2 SVGAGI. The CDR3 spells CASSLALAGNYEQYF. In DNA, the CDR3 is TGTGCCAGCAGCTTGGCACTAGCGGGGAACTACGAGCAGTACTTC.

The chain joins TRBV14 to TRBJ2-7; D gene ambiguous. The CDR3 sequence is 11 residues long. Germline-derived CDR1 and CDR2 are SGHDN and FVKESK. The V gene lost 4 bases and the J gene lost 3 bases, with 4 bases spanning the gap. CDR3 sequence (DNA): TGTGCCAGCAGCCTATACTACGAGCAGTACTTC. It is translated as CASSLYYEQYF.

CDR3 sequence (DNA): TGTGCCAGCAGCTTCGGGACTAGGGAGACCCAGTACTTC. Protein product: CASSFGTRETQYF. The chain links TRBV5-4 to TRBJ2-5, with 8 nucleotides matching TRBD2. After removal of 2 bases from V and 5 bases from J, the junction contained 2 bases not matched to a gene. There are 13 residues in the CDR3. Germline CDR1 reads SGHNT; CDR2 reads YYREEE (reference sequence).

CDR3 DNA: TGTGCCAGCAGGCCGACTAGCGGGGGTTACAATGAGCAGTTCTTC. This encodes CASRPTSGGYNEQFF. This chain uses TRBV2 with TRBJ2-1, with 12 bases aligning to TRBD2. The V segment lost 6 bases and the J segment 4 bases; nucleotides outside the gene matches: 4. The CDR3 is 15 residues long. CDR1 is SNHLY, CDR2 FYNNEI, per germline.

The chain combines TRBV29-1 with TRBJ2-2, with 10 bases matching TRBD1. With V trimmed by 0 bases and J by 6 bases, 7 bases remained unmatched. Germline loops: CDR1 SQVTM, CDR2 ANQGSEA. This CDR3 has 16 residues. The CDR3 bases are TGCAGCGTTGAAGATCTTTGGGACAGGGGAGCCGGGGAGCTGTTTTTT. Protein: CSVEDLWDRGAGELFF.

The chain has TRBV5-4 and TRBJ1-2; 8 bases line up with TRBD1. CDR3 length: 13 residues. With V trimmed by 4 bases and J by 5 bases, 4 bases remained unmatched. Germline CDR1 SGHNT, CDR2 YYREEE (reference sequence). The CDR3 coding sequence is TGTGCCAGCAGCCGGGACAGGCAGTATGGCTACACCTTC. This encodes CASSRDRQYGYTF.

The V and J genes are TRBV21-1 and TRBJ2-3; no DNA check was done on the table's D call, TRBD2. TRBV21-1 is termed a pseudogene. The CDR3 sequence is 14 residues long. The CDR3 bases are TGTGCCAGCAGCACCGATAAAGCGGGATCCGCGCAGTATTTT. Encoded protein: CASSTDKAGSAQYF.

The V call is TRBV5-1, the J call TRBJ1-1; 7 positions agree with TRBD1. V shed 4 bases and J 7 bases; nucleotides not matched to a gene: 13. The CDR3 sequence is 15 residues long. Germline V gene sequence: CDR1 SGHRS, CDR2 YFSETQ. The CDR3 DNA follows: TGCGCCAGCAGCATTTCCGGGACAGCTCTCGATGAAGCTTTCTTT. This translates into CASSISGTALDEAFF.

This clone has a handful of counts. The chain couples TRBV11-2 to TRBJ2-3, with 7 bases identical to TRBD2. This CDR3 is 16 amino acids long. The ends lost 3 bases at V and 2 bases at J; junction bases unmatched: 8. The germline V gene encodes CDR1 SGHAT and CDR2 FQNNGV. As DNA, the CDR3 is TGTGCCAGCAGCTTGGGGGGGAGAGGATTCACAGATACGCAGTATTTT. Encoded protein: CASSLGGRGFTDTQYF. Supplemented by reference TRBV11-2 and TRBJ2-3, the full variable domain reads EAGVAQSPRYKIIEKRQSVAFWCNPISGHATLYWYQQILGQGPKLLIQFQNNGVVDDSQLPKDRFSAERLKGVDSTLKIQPAKLEDSAVYLCASSLGGRGFTDTQYFGPGTRLTVL.

The chain is built from TRBV11-3 and TRBJ2-1; D gene uncertain. The V end was cut by 1 base, the J end by 4 bases, with 5 bases between. Germline lookup yields CDR1 SGHNT and CDR2 YENEEA. The CDR3 extends over 13 amino acids. The CDR3 reads CASSLARYNEQFF. DNA for the CDR3: TGTGCCAGCAGCTTAGCGAGATACAATGAGCAGTTCTTC.

V usage is TRBV7-9 and J usage is TRBJ2-2, with a possible D match to TRBD2 (5 bases). V lost 7 bases to trimming and J lost 5 bases, with 14 bases between them. This CDR3 has 14 amino acids. Germline assignment: CDR1 SEHNR and CDR2 FQNEAQ (reference sequence). The CDR3 region has the DNA TGTGCCAGCACCCCTCGGTGGGAGACCGGGGAGCTGTTTTTT. This gives the protein CASTPRWETGELFF.

This clone showed up just a few times. The chain carries TRBV5-5 and TRBJ2-5, with D possibly being TRBD2 (5 bases). V gave up 0 bases and J gave up 4 bases, with 13 bases separating them. CDR1 SGHKS and CDR2 YYEKEE come from the germline V gene (reference sequence). The CDR3 is 15 amino acids. The CDR3 region has the DNA TGTGCCAGCAGCTTGGGAGGTAGCGAGGGAGAGACCCAGTACTTC. Protein product: CASSLGGSEGETQYF. The variable domain in full, with the rest retrieved from reference TRBV5-5 and TRBJ2-5, is DAGVTQSPTHLIKTRGQQVTLRCSPISGHKSVSWYQQVLGQGPQFIFQYYEKEERGRGNFPDRFSARQFPNYSSELNVNALLLGDSALYLCASSLGGSEGETQYFGPGTRLLVL.

The chain employs TRBV11-3 and TRBJ2-2; TRBD1 agrees at 8 bases. The CDR3 has 15 residues. Trimming took 5 bases from V and 5 from J; bases not matched to a gene: 7. The V gene's germline CDR1 is SGHNT and CDR2 YENEEA. The CDR3 sequence is CASSPRGLETGELFF. Here the CDR3 DNA reads TGTGCCAGCAGCCCCAGGGGGCTAGAAACCGGGGAGCTGTTTTTT.

This clone was seen a single time. The V and J genes are TRBV4-1 and TRBJ1-1, with D possibly matching TRBD1 (5 bases). The germline gives CDR1 MGHRA, CDR2 YSYEKL. This CDR3 comprises 14 residues. Between the trimmed V and J ends, which lost 3 bases and 3 bases, there was a span of 11 bases. The CDR3 DNA sequence: TGCGCCAGCAGCCACCTCAGGGATCACACTGAAGCTTTCTTT. Protein product: CASSHLRDHTEAFF.

The genes are TRBV18 and TRBJ2-7; TRBD2 matches at 12 bases. CDR3 length equals 14 residues. The ends lost 5 bases at V and 7 bases at J; junction bases unmatched: 6. Per germline, CDR1 KGHSH and CDR2 LQKENI. In DNA, the CDR3 is TGTGCCAGCTCAAGCGGACTAGCGGGACTTGAGCAGTACTTC. Translating gives CASSSGLAGLEQYF.